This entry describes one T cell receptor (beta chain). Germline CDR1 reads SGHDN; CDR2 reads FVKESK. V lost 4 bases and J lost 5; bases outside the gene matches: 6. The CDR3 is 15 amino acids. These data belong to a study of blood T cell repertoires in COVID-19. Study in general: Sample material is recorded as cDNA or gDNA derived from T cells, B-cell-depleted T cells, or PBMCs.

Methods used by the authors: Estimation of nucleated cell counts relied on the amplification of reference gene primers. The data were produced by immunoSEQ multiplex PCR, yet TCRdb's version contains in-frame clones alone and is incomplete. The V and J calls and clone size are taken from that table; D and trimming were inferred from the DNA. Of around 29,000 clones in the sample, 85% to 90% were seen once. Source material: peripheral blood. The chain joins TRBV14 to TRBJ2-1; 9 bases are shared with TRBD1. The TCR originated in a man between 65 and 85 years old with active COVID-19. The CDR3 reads CASSLLGQGNNEQFF. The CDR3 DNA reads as TGTGCCAGCAGCCTACTCGGACAGGGGAACAATGAGCAGTTCTTC.